Given below is one T cell receptor beta chain in context. Its antigen remains unidentified. Per-nucleotide qualities are absent, and no much larger clonotype sits a single base away. The immunoSEQ Assay, a bias-controlled multiplex PCR, was used to amplify TCRbeta CDR3 regions from genomic DNA. As for the original processing: The number of nucleated cells in each sample was estimated by amplification of reference gene primers within the assay. To quantify the absolute abundance of each unique TCRbeta CDR3 rearrangement, sequence reads were collapsed and filtered. For each sample, productive Simpson clonality was calculated as the square root of Simpson's diversity index over productive rearrangements. TCRdb's version of the immuneACCESS table is confined to in-frame rearrangements and falls short of the full clone set. An unresolved V gene accounts for under half of the shortfall where checked; the remainder is of unknown origin. V and J calls and clone size come straight from that table; D and trimming were deduced from the DNA. In all, the sample holds roughly 570,000 clones, and roughly nine tenths of those were seen once. Roughly 8% of the sample is held by the ten biggest clonotypes.

This record belongs to a study of blood T cell repertoires in COVID-19 (dated by TCRdb to 2019 to 2021). About the full investigation: The collaborator samples originated in the United States, Italy and Spain and spanned the acute and convalescent phases of COVID-19. Where available, HLA class I and class II types were taken from metadata supplied by the sample provider and were not determined by assay-based typing. The repertoires were released in a freely available public database intended as a resource for research on the immune response to SARS-CoV-2. The material from the prospective study consisted of cDNA or gDNA derived from T cells, B-cell-depleted T cells, or PBMCs. Samples were obtained from the ongoing ImmuneRACE study (first 160 participants) and from some 1,300 subjects provided by 6 global collaborators. Subjects who had been exposed to COVID-19, were actively infected with it, or had recovered from it provided the deeply sampled blood TCRbeta repertoires that made up the dataset. The sample metadata nearly always contained a de-identified subject ID, COVID-19 status, age in years and sex.

One collaborating source in Seattle enrolled patients while the patients were actively infected and followed the patients over time throughout the course of disease. The collaborating institutions used their own protocols to collect whole blood in K2EDTA tubes. For TCRbeta analysis, collaborator samples were shipped as frozen whole blood, as isolated PBMCs, or as DNA extracted from either sample type. Beyond this particular receptor, the publication reports: Clinical and demographic metadata were provided uncurated, with the amount varying by source and participant.

The material sequenced was peripheral blood. The TCR originated in a woman between 50 and 59 years old with COVID-19, enrolled during active disease.

The base sequence is TGTGCCAGCAGCACGACAGGGGCCGAGCAGTACTTC. This translates into CASSTTGAEQYF. This receptor chain uses TRBV11-3 and TRBJ2-7; a stretch of 8 junction bases matches TRBD1. For CDR1 and CDR2, the germline V gene lists SGHNT and YENEEA. V trim: 5 bases; J trim: 6 bases; unmatched bases: 3. Including cysteine and phenylalanine, the CDR3 has 12 amino acids. Just CDR3 DNA is preserved here, 36 bases in frame from base 1.